Following are 30 T cell receptor beta chains from one sample sequenced in a study of T-cell reconstitution after alpha-beta-depleted transplantation in children. Preparing the TCRbeta library involved the use of unique molecular identifiers. TCRdb re-called the PCR reads with MiXCR, one entry per CDR3 protein. The sample has about 830,000 distinct CDR3 sequences, 15% to 20% seen once. This sample comprised PBMCs, mostly from graft donor cells, obtained 360 days after TCRalphabeta/CD19-depleted stem cell transplant. The receptors were sampled from a male patient between 5 and 17 years old who had a stem cell transplant for acute lymphoblastic leukemia, so the T cells may come from the graft donor.

The chain has TRBV6-5 and TRBJ2-7; 14 bases fit TRBD2. CDR3 size: 16 residues. The J segment lost 0 bases and the V segment lost 4 bases, leaving 2 bases of the junction unmatched. CDR1 is MNHEY and CDR2 is SVGAGI in the germline V gene. CDR3 DNA sequence: TGTGCCAGCAGTTGGGGGACTAGCGGGAGCTCCTACGAGCAGTACTTC. Amino acid sequence: CASSWGTSGSSYEQYF.

V and J are TRBV12-3 or TRBV12-4 and TRBJ2-1; D gene unclear. Trimming left V 3 bases short and J 5 bases short, with 5 bases between. The CDR3 is 12 residues long. The CDR3 DNA is TGTGCCAGCAGTTTTACACACAATGAGCAGTTCTTC. Amino acid sequence: CASSFTHNEQFF.

Many counts were recorded for this clonotype. This chain links TRBV20-1 with TRBJ2-2, with D perhaps matching TRBD1 (6 bases). V lost 6 bases and J lost 2, with 13 bases in between. Germline V gives CDR1 DFQATT, CDR2 SNEGSKA (reference sequence). The CDR3 consists of 14 residues. Here the CDR3 reads CSARDTLNTGELFF. The DNA for the CDR3 is TGCAGTGCGAGGGACACCCTTAACACCGGGGAGCTGTTTTTT.

This clonotype has at least ten counts. The J gene is TRBJ2-4, the V gene TRBV5-1; no firm D call. CDR1 SGHRS and CDR2 YFSETQ come from the germline V gene. This CDR3 has 13 amino acids. V lost 0 bases and J lost 6, with 7 bases in between. The CDR3 loop is CASSLASTNIQYF. The CDR3 bases are TGCGCCAGCAGCTTGGCCAGTACAAACATTCAGTACTTC.

This chain joins TRBV15 and TRBJ1-2; TRBD1 is a possible D gene (5 bases). CDR3 size: 12 residues. Germline V lookup: CDR1 LNHNV, CDR2 YYDKDF (reference sequence). V lost 5 bases and J 5 bases, leaving 9 bases between the germline ends. Here the CDR3 reads CATSSWGYGYTF. CDR3 bases: TGTGCCACCAGCTCCTGGGGGTATGGCTACACCTTC. The complete variable domain, with remaining parts taken from reference TRBV15 and TRBJ1-2, reads DAMVIQNPRYQVTQFGKPVTLSCSQTLNHNVMYWYQQKSSQAPKLLFHYYDKDFNNEADTPDNFQSRRPNTSFCFLDIRSPGLGDTAMYLCATSSWGYGYTFGSGTRLTVV.

This clonotype was seen ten or more times. The genes are TRBV7-9 and TRBJ2-3; D remains ambiguous. The CDR3 is 15 amino acids. CDR1 SEHNR and CDR2 FQNEAQ come from the germline V gene (reference sequence). Between the trimmed V and J ends, which lost 5 bases and 4 bases, there was a span of 16 bases. CDR3 sequence (DNA): TGTGCCAGCAGCCCTATTCCCGTCGATTCAGATACGCAGTATTTT. Translating it yields CASSPIPVDSDTQYF.

The V call is TRBV5-1, the J call TRBJ1-1, with 8 bases fitting TRBD1. Germline CDR1 SGHRS, CDR2 YFSETQ. The CDR3 is made up of 15 amino acids. J lost 4 bases, V lost 1 base, and 6 bases had no gene match. CDR3 DNA sequence: TGCGCCAGCAGCTTGCTGACAGGGGCAGCCACTGAAGCTTTCTTT. Translation gives CASSLLTGAATEAFF.

This clonotype appeared a few times. J is TRBJ1-4 and V is TRBV7-9; TRBD1 agrees at 10 bases. With V trimmed by 1 base and J by 7 bases, 6 bases remained unmatched. Germline loops: CDR1 SEHNR, CDR2 FQNEAQ (reference sequence). The CDR3 runs 16 residues. CDR3: CASSLGPGQGSEKLFF. The CDR3 nucleotides are TGTGCCAGCAGCTTAGGACCGGGACAGGGGAGTGAAAAACTGTTTTTT. The full variable domain, its missing parts supplied by reference TRBV7-9 and TRBJ1-4, is DTGVSQNPRHKITKRGQNVTFRCDPISEHNRLYWYRQTLGQGPEFLTYFQNEAQLEKSRLLSDRFSAERPKGSFSTLEIQRTEQGDSAMYLCASSLGPGQGSEKLFFGSGTQLSVL.

This chain uses TRBV11-2 with TRBJ1-2, with a tentative D call TRBD1 (5 bases). The CDR3 has 13 residues. In germline, CDR1 is SGHAT, CDR2 FQNNGV. The ends were cut back, 5 bases at V and 7 bases at J, with 14 bases in the middle. The CDR3 DNA reads TGTGCCAGCAGCCCGGGAGGGGCCTTTGGCTACACCTTC. Encoded protein: CASSPGGAFGYTF.

In this sample, this clonotype turned up a few times. This sequence joins TRBV2 and TRBJ2-7; D is perhaps TRBD1 (5 bases). Trimming took off 7 bases at V and 0 bases at J, with 13 bases between the two ends. Germline CDR1 and CDR2: SNHLY and FYNNEI. The CDR3 length is 14 residues. The DNA of the CDR3 is TGTGCCAGCACATCCGACAGCTACTCCTACGAGCAGTACTTC. This codes for CASTSDSYSYEQYF.

This clonotype was detected a few times. The V gene is TRBV7-8, the J gene TRBJ2-1; D may match TRBD1 or TRBD2 (6 bases each). There are 20 residues in the CDR3. Germline V gene lookup returns CDR1 SGHVS and CDR2 FQNEAQ. The V and J ends lost 5 bases and 5 bases respectively, with 31 bases between them. CDR3: CASSPPFGAGEYGGHNEQFF. The CDR3 region has the DNA TGTGCCAGCAGCCCGCCTTTCGGGGCAGGCGAATATGGGGGGCACAATGAGCAGTTCTTC. The variable domain in full, completed from reference TRBV7-8 and TRBJ2-1, reads GAGVSQSPRYKVAKRGQDVALRCDPISGHVSLFWYQQALGQGPEFLTYFQNEAQLDKSGLPSDRFFAERPEGSVSTLKIQRTQQEDSAVYLCASSPPFGAGEYGGHNEQFFGPGTRLTVL.

V gene TRBV27 combines with J gene TRBJ2-1; 14 positions match TRBD2. The CDR3 contains 17 residues. The J segment lost 2 bases and the V segment lost 5 bases, leaving 5 bases of the junction unmatched. CDR1 is MNHEY, CDR2 SMNVEV, per germline (reference sequence). The DNA of the CDR3 is TGTGCCAGCAGTAAGGGACTAGCGGGAGCACCCTACAATGAGCAGTTCTTC. The encoded protein is CASSKGLAGAPYNEQFF.

This chain joins TRBV9 and TRBJ2-1; 9 nucleotides align to TRBD2. Germline-derived CDR1 and CDR2 are SGDLS and YYNGEE. CDR3 length equals 16 residues. V lost 1 base to trimming and J lost 7 bases; unmatched junction nucleotides: 9. The CDR3 DNA reads TGTGCCAGCAGCGTAAGTTGGAGCGGGAGGAGGAATGAGCAGTTCTTC. Its protein is CASSVSWSGRRNEQFF.

Many counts were recorded for this clonotype. This chain uses TRBV4-2 with TRBJ2-7; 11 nucleotides align to TRBD2. Germline CDR1 is LGHNA and CDR2 is YNFKEQ. The V gene end was trimmed by 1 base and the J gene end by 4 bases; junction bases not matched to a gene: 3. The CDR3 extends over 15 amino acids. As DNA, the CDR3 is TGTGCCAGCAGCCAAGTCCCTAGCGGGGGGTACGAGCAGTACTTC. Translated, it gives CASSQVPSGGYEQYF.

The chain employs TRBV29-1 and TRBJ1-2; D ambiguous. Trimming shortened V by 5 bases and J by 2 bases, and 6 bases separated the two germline ends. Germline CDR1 reads SQVTM; CDR2 reads ANQGSEA. This CDR3 is 11 amino acids long. Here the CDR3 reads CSVMGNYGYTF. The CDR3 DNA follows: TGCAGCGTTATGGGCAACTATGGCTACACCTTC.

CDR3 amino acids: CASSIRTGLGTEAFF. CDR3 DNA: TGTGCCAGCAGTATTAGGACAGGGTTGGGAACTGAAGCTTTCTTT. V usage is TRBV6-5 and J usage is TRBJ1-1; 8 nucleotides agree with TRBD1. There are 15 residues in the CDR3. V trimming: 5 bases; J trimming: 5 bases; junction bases outside the gene matches: 10. CDR1 is MNHEY and CDR2 is SVGAGI in the germline V gene.

The V gene is TRBV20-1, the J gene TRBJ2-3; possibly TRBD1 or TRBD2 for D (5 bases each). CDR1 is DFQATT, CDR2 SNEGSKA, per germline (reference sequence). Trimming left V 3 bases short and J 5 bases short, with 18 bases between. This CDR3 contains 15 residues. The CDR3 reads CSARLLGGVRDTQYF. The CDR3 DNA is TGCAGTGCTAGGCTCCTTGGGGGAGTACGAGATACGCAGTATTTT.

The chain carries TRBV27 and TRBJ2-7; TRBD2 matches 10 bases. The germline V gene encodes CDR1 MNHEY and CDR2 SMNVEV (reference sequence). After removal of 4 bases from V and 4 bases from J, the junction contained 7 bases not matched to a gene. The CDR3 has 15 amino acids. This chain's CDR3 is CASSYSSGSVYEQYF. Written as DNA, the CDR3 is TGTGCCAGCAGTTACTCTAGCGGGAGCGTTTACGAGCAGTACTTC.

This clonotype was seen a few times. V gene TRBV7-9 combines with J gene TRBJ1-2, with D unresolved. The CDR3 covers 12 residues. Trimming stripped 5 bases from V and 4 bases from J, with 8 bases between. Germline lookup yields CDR1 SEHNR and CDR2 FQNEAQ (reference sequence). In DNA, the CDR3 is TGTGCCAGCAGCCCGGAGTTCTATGGCTACACCTTC. Translation: CASSPEFYGYTF.

This clonotype was counted a few times. The J gene is TRBJ2-7, the V gene TRBV25-1; TRBD2 matches at 8 bases. V was clipped by 8 bases and J by 1 base; unmatched bases: 7. Germline V lookup: CDR1 MGHDK, CDR2 SYGVNS. This CDR3 contains 14 residues. Written as DNA, the CDR3 is TGTGCCAGCGGGAAACGGGAGGGGTCCTACGAGCAGTACTTC. Translating it yields CASGKREGSYEQYF.

This clonotype was counted a few times. This chain links TRBV27 with TRBJ2-5; 10 nucleotides agree with TRBD1. With V trimmed by 3 bases and J by 7 bases, 5 bases remained unmatched. CDR3 length equals 14 residues. Germline loops: CDR1 MNHEY, CDR2 SMNVEV (reference sequence). This CDR3 is CASSLDRGMGTQYF. Here the CDR3 DNA reads TGTGCCAGCAGTTTGGACAGGGGGATGGGGACCCAGTACTTC.

The table lists this clonotype with a few counts. The chain has TRBV12-3 or TRBV12-4 and TRBJ2-7; D is unclear. Trimming pared 6 bases from V and 6 bases from J, leaving 15 bases between. The CDR3 extends over 13 amino acids. CDR3 sequence (DNA): TGTGCCAGCAGCTGGACGGACCAGGTCGAGCAGTACTTC. Translating it yields CASSWTDQVEQYF.

In its sample, this clonotype was seen a few times. The chain joins TRBV5-1 to TRBJ2-3, with D perhaps TRBD2 (6 bases). The CDR3 spans 16 residues. CDR1 is SGHRS, CDR2 YFSETQ, per germline. The V gene lost 0 bases and the J gene lost 3 bases, with 14 bases spanning the gap. The CDR3 DNA sequence: TGCGCCAGCAGCTTGGTGGAGGGAGAGGGGACAGATACGCAGTATTTT. Residues: CASSLVEGEGTDTQYF.

This clonotype was picked up many times. The V gene is TRBV5-1, the J gene TRBJ2-5; a weak D match, TRBD1 (5 bases). Looked up from germline, CDR1 is SGHRS and CDR2 is YFSETQ. The V end was cut by 0 bases, the J end by 2 bases, with 8 bases between. The CDR3 totals 14 residues. The CDR3 spells CASSLGNRQETQYF. The CDR3 DNA is TGCGCCAGCAGCTTGGGCAACAGGCAAGAGACCCAGTACTTC.

This clonotype was observed a handful of times. The chain has TRBV5-1 and TRBJ1-1, with 8 bases that match TRBD1. CDR3 length equals 15 residues. With 2 bases clipped from V and 10 bases from J, the junction kept 13 bases outside the gene matches. Germline assignment: CDR1 SGHRS and CDR2 YFSETQ. The CDR3, as DNA: TGCGCCAGCAGCTTCCGGACAGGACAGGGCATTGGAGCTTTCTTT. Translation gives CASSFRTGQGIGAFF.

This clonotype was recorded a few times. As DNA, the CDR3 is TGCGCCAGCAGCTACAGCAAAATACGGGAGACCCAGTACTTC. This encodes CASSYSKIRETQYF. The chain employs TRBV5-1 and TRBJ2-5; no clear D. Germline CDR1 is SGHRS and CDR2 is YFSETQ. V lost 3 bases and J lost 5, with 14 bases in between. The CDR3 has 14 amino acids.

This rearrangement joins TRBV28 to TRBJ2-2; D remains unclear. This CDR3 spans 14 amino acids. Germline V CDR1 and CDR2: MDHEN, SYDVKM. Trimming shortened V by 1 base and J by 4 bases, and 7 bases separated the two germline ends. The CDR3 protein is CASSLLLLTGELFF. CDR3 DNA sequence: TGTGCCAGCAGTTTATTACTTCTCACCGGGGAGCTGTTTTTT.

V usage is TRBV27 and J usage is TRBJ2-1; 12 bases match TRBD2. The length of the CDR3 is 16 residues. The V segment lost 8 bases and the J segment 2 bases; nucleotides outside the gene matches: 7. Germline-derived CDR1 and CDR2 are MNHEY and SMNVEV (reference sequence). The CDR3 coding sequence is TGTGCCAGCCAGGCCCTAGCGGGAGGGCCCTACAATGAGCAGTTCTTC. Its translation is CASQALAGGPYNEQFF.

This clonotype has only a few counts. The CDR3 loop reads CASSLLPGSRNQPQHF. In DNA form, the CDR3 reads TGCGCCAGCAGCCTATTACCAGGGAGCAGGAATCAGCCCCAGCATTTT. The rearrangement uses TRBV5-1 and TRBJ1-5, with D possibly being TRBD1 (5 bases). Germline V gene data show CDR1 as SGHRS and CDR2 as YFSETQ. V lost 4 bases and J lost 4, with 18 bases in between. This CDR3 has 16 amino acids.

This clonotype was seen more than once but under ten times. This rearrangement joins TRBV29-1 to TRBJ2-3; 10 nucleotides agree with TRBD1. J was trimmed by 4 bases and V by 7 bases; bases with no gene match: 5. Looked up from germline, CDR1 is SQVTM and CDR2 is ANQGSEA. The CDR3 spans 13 residues. The DNA of the CDR3 is TGCAGCGATCTCGGACAGGGGGCAGATACGCAGTATTTT. Protein product: CSDLGQGADTQYF.